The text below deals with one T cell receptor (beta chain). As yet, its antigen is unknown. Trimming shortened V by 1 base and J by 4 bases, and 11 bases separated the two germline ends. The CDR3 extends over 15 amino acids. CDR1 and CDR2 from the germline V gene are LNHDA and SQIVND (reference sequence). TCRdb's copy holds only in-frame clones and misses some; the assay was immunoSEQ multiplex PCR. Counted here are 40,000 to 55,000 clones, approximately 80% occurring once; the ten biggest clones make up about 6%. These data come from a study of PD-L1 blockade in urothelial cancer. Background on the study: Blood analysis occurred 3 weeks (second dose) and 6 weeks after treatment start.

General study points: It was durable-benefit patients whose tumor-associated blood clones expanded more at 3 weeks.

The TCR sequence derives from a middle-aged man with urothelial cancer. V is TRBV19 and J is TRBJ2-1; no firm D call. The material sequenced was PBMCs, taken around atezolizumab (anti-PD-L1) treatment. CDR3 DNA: TGTGCCAGTAGTATAGTTCTGGCAGTTTACAATGAGCAGTTCTTC. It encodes CASSIVLAVYNEQFF.